Presented here are 28 T cell receptor beta chains from one specimen sequenced in a study of T cell repertoires in ileal Crohn's disease. The time point here: proximal margin of the surgical specimen (macroscopically non-inflamed). The assay was immunoSEQ multiplex PCR, and TCRdb's table has in-frame clones only and misses some. The data hold 7,000 to 7,500 clones, with about 78% observed a single time. Source material: ileal tissue. The source of these receptors is an adult with Crohn's disease.

The chain is built from TRBV9 and TRBJ2-3; D perhaps matches TRBD2 (6 bases). V was pared by 4 bases and J by 8 bases, with 20 bases between. CDR1 SGDLS and CDR2 YYNGEE come from the germline V gene. CDR3 size: 15 residues. DNA of the CDR3: TGTGCCAGCAGCCCGCCCGGGACTTACACTGGTACGCAGTATTTT. Translated: CASSPPGTYTGTQYF.

This clone was seen only once. The V gene is TRBV14, the J gene TRBJ1-1; perhaps TRBD1 as D (5 bases). This CDR3 is built from 14 residues. CDR1 SGHDN and CDR2 FVKESK come from the germline V gene. V dropped 9 bases and J dropped 6 bases, with 20 bases sitting between them. Written as DNA, the CDR3 is TGTGCCAGTAAATGGGGGGTTAATAATGCTGAAGCTTTCTTT. Protein: CASKWGVNNAEAFF.

The chain has TRBV28 and TRBJ2-2; a weak D match, TRBD1 (6 bases). The CDR3 is 14 residues long. Germline V gene data show CDR1 as MDHEN and CDR2 as SYDVKM. V was pared by 6 bases and J by 1 base, with 9 bases between. DNA for the CDR3: TGTGCCAGCAGGAAGGGGGAGAACACCGGGGAGCTGTTTTTT. The encoded protein is CASRKGENTGELFF.

V gene TRBV30 combines with J gene TRBJ1-2; D is perhaps TRBD1 (5 bases). This CDR3 is 12 amino acids long. V was pared by 8 bases and J by 4 bases, with 14 bases between. Germline CDR1 reads GTSNPN; CDR2 reads SVGIG (reference sequence). The CDR3 region is CAGSQGSYGYTF. CDR3 nucleotide sequence: TGTGCCGGATCCCAGGGAAGCTATGGCTACACCTTC.

This sequence joins TRBV5-1 and TRBJ2-5, with TRBD1 identical over 9 bases. J was trimmed by 5 bases and V by 4 bases; bases with no gene match: 3. Germline V gene data show CDR1 as SGHRS and CDR2 as YFSETQ. The CDR3 is 13 amino acids. CDR3 region: CASSEDRGETQYF. CDR3 in DNA: TGCGCCAGCAGCGAGGACAGGGGTGAGACCCAGTACTTC. The complete variable domain, with remaining parts taken from reference TRBV5-1 and TRBJ2-5, reads KAGVTQTPRYLIKTRGQQVTLSCSPISGHRSVSWYQQTPGQGLQFLFEYFSETQRNKGNFPGRFSGRQFSNSRSEMNVSTLELGDSALYLCASSEDRGETQYFGPGTRLLVL.

V usage is TRBV7-9 and J usage is TRBJ1-5; D remains unclear. The CDR3 contains 12 residues. The V gene lost 3 bases and the J gene lost 3 bases, with 3 bases spanning the gap. The germline CDR1 and CDR2 sequences are SEHNR and FQNEAQ (reference sequence). The CDR3 nucleotides are TGTGCCAGCAGCTTCACCAATCAGCCCCAGCATTTT. It is translated as CASSFTNQPQHF.

Within the sample, this clone is medium-sized. This chain joins TRBV4-1 and TRBJ2-4; 7 bases fit TRBD2. The V and J ends lost 1 base and 3 bases, in that order; junction bases with no gene match: 6. The CDR3 loop spans 16 amino acids. Germline assignment: CDR1 MGHRA and CDR2 YSYEKL. DNA of the CDR3: TGCGCCAGCAGCCAAGCATGGGGGGGAGGCAAAAACATTCAGTACTTC. This codes for CASSQAWGGGKNIQYF.

CDR3 bases: TGTGCCAGTAGCCCCACGGGACAGGGCAATTCACCCCTCCACTTT. This gives the protein CASSPTGQGNSPLHF. This chain uses TRBV19 with TRBJ1-6; 9 bases match TRBD1. The ends lost 6 bases at V and 7 bases at J; junction bases unmatched: 7. CDR3 length: 15 amino acids. The germline V gene has CDR1 LNHDA and CDR2 SQIVND (reference sequence). Full variable domain (remainder filled in from reference TRBV19 and TRBJ1-6): DGGITQSPKYLFRKEGQNVTLSCEQNLNHDAMYWYRQDPGQGLRLIYYSQIVNDFQKGDIAEGYSVSREKKESFPLTVTSAQKNPTAFYLCASSPTGQGNSPLHFGNGTRLTVT.

This chain uses TRBV10-3 with TRBJ2-5; D gene ambiguous. The V gene lost 10 bases and the J gene lost 0 bases, with 12 bases spanning the gap. CDR3 length: 13 residues. Germline values: CDR1 ENHRY, CDR2 SYGVKD. The CDR3 loop is CASSQGHQETQYF. The CDR3 DNA follows: TGTGCCAGCAGCCAAGGGCACCAAGAGACCCAGTACTTC.

This rearrangement joins TRBV10-3 to TRBJ1-2; 7 bases fit TRBD1. CDR1 is ENHRY and CDR2 is SYGVKD in the germline V gene. The CDR3 length is 11 residues. Trimming took 8 bases from V and 8 from J; bases not matched to a gene: 5. CDR3 sequence (DNA): TGTGCCATCGGACCAGGGGGAGGCTACACCTTC. Translated, it gives CAIGPGGGYTF.

J is TRBJ1-2 and V is TRBV5-5; D gene ambiguous. Germline lookup yields CDR1 SGHKS and CDR2 YYEKEE (reference sequence). The CDR3 extends over 14 amino acids. Trimming removed 1 base from V and 1 base from J, with 8 bases in between. Written as DNA, the CDR3 is TGTGCCAGCAGCTTGTATGGGAGTAACTATGGCTACACCTTC. It yields the protein CASSLYGSNYGYTF. Together with reference TRBV5-5 and TRBJ1-2, the CDR3 gives the full variable domain: DAGVTQSPTHLIKTRGQQVTLRCSPISGHKSVSWYQQVLGQGPQFIFQYYEKEERGRGNFPDRFSARQFPNYSSELNVNALLLGDSALYLCASSLYGSNYGYTFGSGTRLTVV.

The genes are TRBV5-4 and TRBJ2-3, with TRBD2 matching 12 bases. Germline values: CDR1 SGHNT, CDR2 YYREEE (reference sequence). V dropped 3 bases and J dropped 5; count of bases not matched to a gene: 7. This CDR3 is 16 amino acids long. This CDR3 is CASSSGLAGFGDTQYF. The CDR3 region has the DNA TGTGCCAGCAGCTCGGGACTAGCGGGTTTCGGAGATACGCAGTATTTT.

The rearrangement uses TRBV19 and TRBJ2-6, with D possibly TRBD2 on 6 matching bases. This CDR3 has 16 amino acids. Trimming took 4 bases from V and 1 from J, leaving 11 bases between them. Germline values: CDR1 LNHDA, CDR2 SQIVND (reference sequence). The CDR3 is CASSRTGTSGANVLTF. CDR3 sequence (DNA): TGTGCCAGTAGTAGGACCGGGACTTCTGGGGCCAACGTCCTGACTTTC.

This clone was counted a few times. The chain combines TRBV2 with TRBJ1-5; 8 bases fit TRBD1. V gave up 4 bases and J gave up 4 bases; unmatched junction bases: 3. CDR3 length: 14 residues. CDR1 and CDR2 (germline): SNHLY, FYNNEI. Here the CDR3 DNA reads TGTGCCAGCAGTGCTACAGGGGGGAATCAGCCCCAGCATTTT. This sequence encodes CASSATGGNQPQHF.

The chain uses TRBV11-2 and TRBJ2-1; no firm D call. The CDR3 sequence is 13 residues long. Trimming took off 1 base at V and 7 bases at J, with 8 bases between the two ends. CDR1 is SGHAT, CDR2 FQNNGV, per germline. The CDR3 spells CASSLGPRNEQFF. CDR3 nucleotide sequence: TGTGCCAGCAGCTTAGGGCCGAGGAATGAGCAGTTCTTC.

The rearrangement joins TRBV20-1 to TRBJ2-1; 7 bases match TRBD1. The germline gives CDR1 DFQATT, CDR2 SNEGSKA (reference sequence). After removal of 5 bases from V and 11 bases from J, the junction contained 6 bases not matched to a gene. The CDR3 contains 11 residues. Here the CDR3 reads CSAPRQGKQFF. DNA for the CDR3: TGCAGTGCTCCTCGACAGGGAAAGCAGTTCTTC.

The V gene is TRBV5-4, the J gene TRBJ2-1; unclear D gene. Trimming cost V 4 bases and J 4 bases, with 9 bases left between them. Germline values: CDR1 SGHNT, CDR2 YYREEE (reference sequence). The CDR3 sequence is 13 residues long. The CDR3 region has the DNA TGTGCCAGCAGCATAACCGGGTACAATGAGCAGTTCTTC. Translating it yields CASSITGYNEQFF.

A single count supports this clone. V usage is TRBV30 and J usage is TRBJ1-2; D is unclear. V dropped 4 bases and J dropped 3 bases, with 12 bases sitting between them. The CDR3 extends over 13 amino acids. Germline CDR1 reads GTSNPN; CDR2 reads SVGIG (reference sequence). This chain's CDR3 is CAWISSEDYGYTF. CDR3 in DNA: TGTGCCTGGATTTCAAGTGAGGACTATGGCTACACCTTC. Looking up the rest from reference TRBV30 and TRBJ1-2 gives the full variable domain: SQTIHQWPATLVQPVGSPLSLECTVEGTSNPNLYWYRQAAGRGLQLLFYSVGIGQISSEVPQNLSASRPQDRQFILSSKKLLLSDSGFYLCAWISSEDYGYTFGSGTRLTVV.

This clone was counted a single time. The rearrangement uses TRBV7-2 and TRBJ2-7; 7 bases fit TRBD1. The CDR3 is made up of 15 amino acids. The V gene end was trimmed by 6 bases and the J gene end by 2 bases; junction bases not matched to a gene: 10. Germline CDR1 SGHTA, CDR2 FQGNSA. The chain's CDR3 is CASRPSRDSPYEQYF. CDR3 DNA sequence: TGTGCCAGCAGACCTTCCCGGGACAGCCCCTACGAGCAGTACTTC.

The rearrangement links TRBV15 to TRBJ2-6; no reliable D call. Germline values: CDR1 LNHNV, CDR2 YYDKDF (reference sequence). This CDR3 is built from 13 residues. Trimming shortened V by 2 bases and J by 7 bases, and 6 bases separated the two germline ends. CDR3 DNA sequence: TGTGCCACCAGCAGACGGGCCGCCAACGTCCTGACTTTC. The encoded protein is CATSRRAANVLTF.

V is TRBV15 and J is TRBJ2-7; the match to TRBD2 covers 11 bases. The CDR3 sequence is 13 residues long. Looked up from germline, CDR1 is LNHNV and CDR2 is YYDKDF (reference sequence). The J segment lost 6 bases and the V segment lost 5 bases, leaving 3 bases of the junction unmatched. CDR3 sequence: CATSRTSGGEQYF. The CDR3 nucleotides are TGTGCCACCAGCCGAACTAGCGGGGGCGAGCAGTACTTC.

The rearrangement links TRBV2 to TRBJ1-4; possible D gene TRBD1, 6 bases. In germline, CDR1 is SNHLY, CDR2 FYNNEI. Trimming pared 6 bases from V and 5 bases from J, leaving 10 bases between. CDR3 length equals 13 residues. Here the CDR3 DNA reads TGTGCCAGCAGCGCGGACAGAAATGAAAAACTGTTTTTT. Translated, it gives CASSADRNEKLFF.

This clone showed up just a few times. V is TRBV5-1 and J is TRBJ1-1; D possibly corresponds to TRBD1 (6 bases). CDR1 and CDR2 from the germline V gene are SGHRS and YFSETQ. Trimming shortened V by 0 bases and J by 11 bases, and 17 bases separated the two germline ends. The CDR3 loop spans 14 amino acids. The CDR3, as DNA: TGCGCCAGCAGCTTGGCCGGGACATCAAAAGAGGCTTTCTTT. Translation: CASSLAGTSKEAFF.

Here the CDR3 DNA reads TGTGCCAGCAGTCTCGACAGGGTACGTGAAGCTTTCTTT. Its translation: CASSLDRVREAFF. This chain uses TRBV6-5 with TRBJ1-1; 7 bases are a match to TRBD1. V was pared by 5 bases and J by 7 bases, with 7 bases of the junction left unmatched. The germline CDR1 and CDR2 sequences are MNHEY and SVGAGI. The CDR3 contains 13 residues.

The chain recombines TRBV6-5 with TRBJ2-5, with no clear D. Germline V lookup: CDR1 MNHEY, CDR2 SVGAGI. Between the trimmed V and J ends, which lost 2 bases and 3 bases, there was a span of 7 bases. CDR3 size: 13 residues. CDR3 protein: CASSYTVKETQYF. As DNA, the CDR3 is TGTGCCAGCAGTTACACGGTGAAAGAGACCCAGTACTTC.

The chain has TRBV11-1 and TRBJ2-7, with 7 positions matching TRBD1. Germline loops: CDR1 SGHAT, CDR2 FQDESV (reference sequence). CDR3 length: 16 residues. V lost 1 base and J lost 2; bases outside the gene matches: 8. The CDR3 DNA follows: TGTGCCAGCAGCTTAGTTCGCCGGGACAGCACCTACGAGCAGTACTTC. The encoded protein is CASSLVRRDSTYEQYF.

This clone is medium-sized in the sample. This chain uses TRBV7-9 with TRBJ2-2; D gene ambiguous. Trimming cost V 5 bases and J 5 bases, with 6 bases left between them. Germline V gives CDR1 SEHNR, CDR2 FQNEAQ (reference sequence). The CDR3 has 12 amino acids. DNA for the CDR3: TGTGCCAGCAGCATCAGGACCGGGGAGCTGTTTTTT. Translating it yields CASSIRTGELFF.

This chain connects TRBV14 to TRBJ2-2; no reliable D call. Trimming shortened V by 6 bases and J by 2 bases, and 7 bases separated the two germline ends. The germline V gene encodes CDR1 SGHDN and CDR2 FVKESK. CDR3 length: 13 residues. Here the CDR3 reads CASRQINTGELFF. The DNA for the CDR3 is TGTGCCAGCAGACAGATTAACACCGGGGAGCTGTTTTTT.